Sequencing of this T cell receptor (beta chain) was carried out in a study of shared clonotypes between healthy human individuals. Whole-study results and caveats: In contrast to clonotypes shared by all four donors, non-shared clonotypes had lower generation probabilities.

Turning to this clone: Antigen specificity is unknown.

Researchers ran the assay at a deep level. Method: immunoSEQ multiplex PCR; TCRdb's copy keeps in-frame clones and lacks some. The data contain roughly 1,500,000 clones, 98% to 99% of them singletons. The clonotype was recovered from a man aged 25 to 40 in good health. Sequenced input: naive CD4+ T cells sorted from blood. Subset of the sample: CD45RA+ positively selected.

Here the CDR3 reads CASSPRQGSGANVLTF. DNA for the CDR3: TGCGCCAGCAGCCCCAGACAGGGTTCTGGGGCCAACGTCCTGACTTTC. This sequence joins TRBV5-1 and TRBJ2-6; TRBD1 matches at 7 bases. Germline CDR1 reads SGHRS; CDR2 reads YFSETQ. This CDR3 region has 16 residues. Trimming removed 4 bases from V and 1 base from J; junction bases left unmatched: 5.